The present TCR beta chain was sequenced within a study of OX40 agonist ivuxolimab in advanced cancers. Study overall: It was ivuxolimab, an agonistic anti-OX40 (CD134) antibody, that patients were treated with. Participants averaged around 60 years of age (range about 23 to 80) and were around 85% male. Points from the study as a whole: CD4+ T cells averaged fewer expanded clones than CD8+ T cells. At doses 0.1 to 3.0 mg/kg, CD4+ and CD8+ clones expanded.

Clones were sequenced by immunoSEQ multiplex PCR, and TCRdb holds only the in-frame ones, with some missing. Found here are 15,000 to 20,000 clones, more than 75% of them singletons; the top ten hold around 25%. The germline gives CDR1 SGHDT, CDR2 YYEEEE. Trimming took off 0 bases at V and 7 bases at J, with 16 bases between the two ends. This CDR3 contains 15 residues. Concerning this clone itself: Antigen specificity is unknown.

The receptor was derived from an adult with an advanced solid tumor such as melanoma, head and neck, liver or kidney cancer. Sequenced here: CD4+ or CD8+ T cells sorted from blood, sampled in a trial of the OX40 agonist ivuxolimab. The J gene is TRBJ2-5, the V gene TRBV5-6; tentative D call: TRBD1 (5 bases). The CDR3 DNA is TGTGCCAGCAGCTTGGGAGCAGGGAATGGGGTGACCCAGTACTTC. It is translated as CASSLGAGNGVTQYF.